Described below is a single T cell receptor (beta chain) sequence and its context. The data were taken from a study of T cell clonotyping in hematopoietic cell transplantation. Germline V CDR1 and CDR2: MNHEY, SMNVEV (reference sequence). This CDR3 has 16 amino acids. Trimming shortened V by 6 bases and J by 0 bases, and 15 bases separated the two germline ends. Method: immunoSEQ multiplex PCR; TCRdb's copy keeps in-frame clones and lacks some. The table has about 3,600 clones, roughly two thirds seen once. The source material was peripheral blood mononuclear cells, sampled 30 days after allogeneic stem cell transplant. The chain carries TRBV27 and TRBJ1-5; D gene unclear. The sequence was obtained from a male patient aged 35-55 years who had an allogeneic stem cell transplant from an unrelated donor, so the T cells may come from the graft donor. Some clones in this sample may be carry-over from other donors' samples. The CDR3 region is CASSPTPGNSNQPQHF. CDR3 sequence (DNA): TGTGCCAGCAGCCCCACGCCAGGCAATAGCAATCAGCCCCAGCATTTT.